The rows below give T cell receptor beta chains drawn from one sample of a study of T cells expressing NK-cell markers. TCRdb derives one entry per CDR3 protein from the 5' RACE reads, leaving out DNA. The sample has about 370,000 distinct CDR3 sequences. Source material: blood T cells: a sorted CD56 or NKG2C T cell subset, CD4+ or CD8+ T cells, or bulk PBMC T cells (not recorded which). These receptors were collected from a woman aged 50 to 60 in good health. The CDR3 runs from the conserved cysteine through the conserved F or W.

CASSLRGRHTEAFF	TRBJ1-1	TRBV12-3/TRBV12-4	14
CASSLPGNSPLHF	TRBJ1-6	TRBV28	13
CSAPDRVKEAFF	TRBJ1-1	TRBV20-1	12
CASSSLGGQGAPYEQYF	TRBJ2-7	TRBV7-9	17
CASSTTGRPSYTDTQYF	TRBJ2-3	TRBV5-1	17
CSVEGGVASYNEQFF	TRBJ2-1	TRBV29-1	15
CAIRLGVAGNSDTQYF	TRBJ2-3	TRBV10-3	16
CASSLIGGTSYEQYF	TRBJ2-7	TRBV7-9	15
CASSLGAENIQYF	TRBJ2-4	TRBV5-1	13
CASSFDGNEQFF	TRBJ2-1	TRBV11-3	12
CASYPRIREITPNTGELFF	TRBJ2-2	TRBV27	19
CSASGLAGVPETQYF	TRBJ2-5	TRBV20-1	15
CASSSSRGPGANVLTF	TRBJ2-6	TRBV5-1	16
CASSFSTSQETQYF	TRBJ2-5	TRBV12-3/TRBV12-4	14
CASSQAFPGDYGYTF	TRBJ1-2	TRBV4-2	15
CASSLAGESYEQYF	TRBJ2-7	TRBV5-1	14
CASSRDPSTDTQYF	TRBJ2-3	TRBV18	14
CASSYSWGNSPLHF	TRBJ1-6	TRBV6-2/TRBV6-3	14
CASSPPGGRNTEAFF	TRBJ1-1	TRBV18	15
CASGFGNGELFF	TRBJ2-2	TRBV5-1	12
CSATPRTVNYGYTF	TRBJ1-2	TRBV20-1	14
CASTQGLFNSPLHF	TRBJ1-6	TRBV2	14
CSVGGMGGSGNTIYF	TRBJ1-3	TRBV29-1	15